This T cell receptor beta chain was profiled in a study of T-cell memory formation after mild COVID-19. Via MiXCR, TCRdb re-called the 5' RACE reads, giving one row per CDR3 protein. The data hold 50,000 or so distinct CDR3 sequences, with roughly a tenth observed a single time. Study results and caveats: CD8+ contracting clones occupied EMRA, while CD4+ ones occupied mainly CM and EM.

This CDR3 is 13 amino acids long. Trimming left V 5 bases short and J 1 base short, with 9 bases between. Concerning this clonotype itself: Its antigen is unknown.

The chain employs TRBV12-3 or TRBV12-4 and TRBJ2-7, with D perhaps being TRBD1 or TRBD2 (5 bases each). Sequencing was done on a sample of PBMCs or a T cell subset sorted from them (not recorded which). The source of this sequence is an adult woman who had mild COVID-19 (a few samples of this study predate the infection). Cell type and time point are not known. CDR3 nucleotide sequence: TGTGCCAGCAGTCTGAGGGGATCCTACGAGCAGTACTTC. Encoded protein: CASSLRGSYEQYF.